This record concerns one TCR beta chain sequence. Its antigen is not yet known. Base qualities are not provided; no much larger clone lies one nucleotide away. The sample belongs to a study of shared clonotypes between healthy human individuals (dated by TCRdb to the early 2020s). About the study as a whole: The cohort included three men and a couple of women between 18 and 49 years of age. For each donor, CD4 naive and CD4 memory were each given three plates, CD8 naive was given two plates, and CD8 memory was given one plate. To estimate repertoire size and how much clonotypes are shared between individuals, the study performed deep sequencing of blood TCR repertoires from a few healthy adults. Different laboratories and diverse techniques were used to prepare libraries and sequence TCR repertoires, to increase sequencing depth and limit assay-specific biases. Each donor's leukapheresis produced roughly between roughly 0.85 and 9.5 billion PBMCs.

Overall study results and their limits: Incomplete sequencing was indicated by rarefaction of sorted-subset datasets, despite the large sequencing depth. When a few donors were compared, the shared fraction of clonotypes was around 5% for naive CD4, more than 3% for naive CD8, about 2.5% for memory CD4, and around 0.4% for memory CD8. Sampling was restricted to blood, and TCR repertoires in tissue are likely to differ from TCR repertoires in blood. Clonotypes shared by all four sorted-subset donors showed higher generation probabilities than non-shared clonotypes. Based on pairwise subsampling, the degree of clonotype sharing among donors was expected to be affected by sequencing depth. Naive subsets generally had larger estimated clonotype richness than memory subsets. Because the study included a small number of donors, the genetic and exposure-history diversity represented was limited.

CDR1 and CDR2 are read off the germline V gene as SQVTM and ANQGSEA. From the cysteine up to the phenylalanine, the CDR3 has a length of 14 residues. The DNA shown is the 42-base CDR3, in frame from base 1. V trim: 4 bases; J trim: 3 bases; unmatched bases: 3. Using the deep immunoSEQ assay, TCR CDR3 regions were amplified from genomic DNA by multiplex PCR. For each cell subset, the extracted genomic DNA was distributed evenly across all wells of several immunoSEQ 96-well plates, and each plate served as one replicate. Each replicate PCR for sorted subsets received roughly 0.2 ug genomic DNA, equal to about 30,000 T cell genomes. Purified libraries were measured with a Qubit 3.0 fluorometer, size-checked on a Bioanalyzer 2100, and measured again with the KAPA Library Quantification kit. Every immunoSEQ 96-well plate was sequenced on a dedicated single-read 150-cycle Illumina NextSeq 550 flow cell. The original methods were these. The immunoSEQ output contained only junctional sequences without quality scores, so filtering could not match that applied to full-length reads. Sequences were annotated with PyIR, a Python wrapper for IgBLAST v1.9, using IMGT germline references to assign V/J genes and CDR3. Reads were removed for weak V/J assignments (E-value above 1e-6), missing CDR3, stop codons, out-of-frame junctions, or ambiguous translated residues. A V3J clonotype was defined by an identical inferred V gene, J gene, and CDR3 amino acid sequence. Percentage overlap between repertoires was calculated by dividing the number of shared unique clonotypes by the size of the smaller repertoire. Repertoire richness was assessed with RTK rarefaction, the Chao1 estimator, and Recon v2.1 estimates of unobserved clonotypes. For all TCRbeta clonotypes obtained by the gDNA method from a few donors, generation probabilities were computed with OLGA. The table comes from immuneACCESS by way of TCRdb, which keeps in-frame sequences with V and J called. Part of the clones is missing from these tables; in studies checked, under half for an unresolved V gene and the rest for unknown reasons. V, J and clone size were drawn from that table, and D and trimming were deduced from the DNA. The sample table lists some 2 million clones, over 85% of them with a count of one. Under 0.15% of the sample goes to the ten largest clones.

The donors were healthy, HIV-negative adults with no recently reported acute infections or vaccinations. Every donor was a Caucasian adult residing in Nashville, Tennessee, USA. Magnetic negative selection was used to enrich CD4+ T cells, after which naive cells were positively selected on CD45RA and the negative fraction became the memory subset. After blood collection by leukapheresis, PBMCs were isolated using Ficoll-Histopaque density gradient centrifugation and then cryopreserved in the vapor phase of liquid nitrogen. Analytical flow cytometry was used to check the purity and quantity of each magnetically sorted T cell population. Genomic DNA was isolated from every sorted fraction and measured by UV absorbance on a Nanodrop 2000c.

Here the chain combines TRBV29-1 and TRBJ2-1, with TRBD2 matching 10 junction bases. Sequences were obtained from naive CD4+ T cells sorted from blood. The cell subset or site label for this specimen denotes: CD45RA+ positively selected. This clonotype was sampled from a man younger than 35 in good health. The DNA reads TGCAGCGTTGCGACTAGCGGGTTCTACAATGAGCAGTTCTTC. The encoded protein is CSVATSGFYNEQFF.